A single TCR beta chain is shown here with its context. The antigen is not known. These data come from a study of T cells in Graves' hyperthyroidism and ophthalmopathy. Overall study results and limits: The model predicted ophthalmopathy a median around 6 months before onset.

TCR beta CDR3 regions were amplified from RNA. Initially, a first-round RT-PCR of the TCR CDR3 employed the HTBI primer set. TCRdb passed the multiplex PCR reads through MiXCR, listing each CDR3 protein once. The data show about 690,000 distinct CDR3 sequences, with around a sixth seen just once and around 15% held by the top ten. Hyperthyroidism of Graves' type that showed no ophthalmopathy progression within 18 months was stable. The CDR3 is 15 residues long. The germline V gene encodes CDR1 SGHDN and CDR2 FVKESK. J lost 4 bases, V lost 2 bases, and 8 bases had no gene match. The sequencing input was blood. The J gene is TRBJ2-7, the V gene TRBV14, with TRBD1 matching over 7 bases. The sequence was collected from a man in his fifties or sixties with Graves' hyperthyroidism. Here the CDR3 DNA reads TGTGCCAGCAGCCAACAGACAGGGCTAGTATACGAGCAGTACTTC. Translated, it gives CASSQQTGLVYEQYF.